A single sample gave rise to the 25 T cell receptor beta chains below, sequenced in a study of cytomegalovirus exposure and HLA in healthy donors. Method: immunoSEQ multiplex PCR; TCRdb's copy keeps in-frame clones and lacks some. The sample lists about 120,000 clones; more than 75% were seen once. Sequencing was done on a sample of PBMCs. These receptors were collected from a woman between 25 and 40 years old in good health and CMV-seronegative.

CDR3 DNA: TGCGCCAGCAGCCAAGAGGGCAGGGGGGACTCGGAGCAGTACTTC. Translated: CASSQEGRGDSEQYF. The chain recombines TRBV4-3 with TRBJ2-7; D is perhaps TRBD1 (7 bases). The V end was cut by 0 bases, the J end by 7 bases, with 16 bases between. The CDR3 consists of 15 residues. Germline assignment: CDR1 LGHNA and CDR2 YSLEER.

A few counts support this clone. J is TRBJ2-7 and V is TRBV2, with D tentatively TRBD1 (6 bases). Germline assignment: CDR1 SNHLY and CDR2 FYNNEI. V lost 11 bases and J lost 6, with 20 bases in between. The CDR3 is 13 amino acids. The CDR3 region has the DNA TGTGCCGGGGGCGCAGGGGCGTCCGGCGAGCAGTACTTC. This translates into CAGGAGASGEQYF.

The chain combines TRBV18 with TRBJ2-7; 9 nucleotides line up with TRBD1. CDR1 and CDR2 from the germline V gene are KGHSH and LQKENI. The CDR3 is made up of 15 amino acids. V was pared by 3 bases and J by 1 base, with 4 bases of the junction left unmatched. Written as DNA, the CDR3 is TGTGCCAGCTCACCGACAGGGGGGCTTTCCTACGAGCAGTACTTC. Its protein product is CASSPTGGLSYEQYF.

The chain links TRBV30 to TRBJ2-7; possibly TRBD1 for D (6 bases). Trimming shortened V by 2 bases and J by 3 bases, and 8 bases separated the two germline ends. This CDR3 is built from 12 residues. Germline CDR1 is GTSNPN and CDR2 is SVGIG (reference sequence). The CDR3 DNA reads as TGTGCCTGGAGTAGGGACATCTACGAGCAGTACTTC. Its protein product is CAWSRDIYEQYF.

This rearrangement joins TRBV30 to TRBJ2-4; TRBD2 might be the D (6 bases). The length of the CDR3 is 14 residues. In germline, CDR1 is GTSNPN, CDR2 SVGIG (reference sequence). V was shortened by 1 base and J by 1 base, with 8 bases between the two germline ends. The CDR3 DNA sequence: TGTGCCTGGAGTGATGGGGGGGCCAAAAACATTCAGTACTTC. Translated: CAWSDGGAKNIQYF.

In regard to this clone: An end of the junction does not agree with germline; a read error may underlie this. This chain joins TRBV2 and TRBJ1-3, with unresolved D. Per germline, CDR1 SNHLY and CDR2 FYNNEI. CDR3 size: 12 residues. DNA for the CDR3: TGTGCCAGCATCGGAGAGGGAACCACCATATATTTT. As protein: CASIGEGTTIYF.

This clone was seen ten or more times. The chain joins TRBV27 to TRBJ2-7; 8 nucleotides agree with TRBD1. The CDR3 runs 11 residues. Germline V gives CDR1 MNHEY, CDR2 SMNVEV (reference sequence). Trimming took 8 bases from V and 6 from J; bases not matched to a gene: 3. The CDR3 loop is CASRRGPEQYF. The CDR3 DNA sequence: TGTGCCAGCCGCAGGGGGCCCGAGCAGTACTTC.

The CDR3 spells CASSLGQGQNEQFF. The CDR3 bases are TGTGCCAGCAGCTTAGGACAGGGGCAAAATGAGCAGTTCTTC. The rearrangement uses TRBV7-2 and TRBJ2-1; the match to TRBD1 covers 8 bases. V was clipped by 1 base and J by 7 bases; unmatched bases: 3. CDR1 and CDR2 from the germline V gene are SGHTA and FQGNSA. The CDR3 covers 14 residues. Drawing the rest from reference TRBV7-2 and TRBJ2-1, the complete variable domain is GAGVSQSPSNKVTEKGKDVELRCDPISGHTALYWYRQSLGQGLEFLIYFQGNSAPDKSGLPSDRFSAERTGGSVSTLTIQRTQQEDSAVYLCASSLGQGQNEQFFGPGTRLTVL.

The rearrangement links TRBV9 to TRBJ2-3; D remains unclear. This CDR3 contains 15 residues. The germline gives CDR1 SGDLS, CDR2 YYNGEE. The V gene lost 4 bases and the J gene lost 0 bases, with 12 bases spanning the gap. In nucleotides, the CDR3 is TGTGCCAGCAGCCCTCCTGGGCCTAGCACAGATACGCAGTATTTT. Amino acids: CASSPPGPSTDTQYF.

The V and J genes are TRBV6-5 and TRBJ2-2; possibly TRBD1 for D (6 bases). Germline assignment: CDR1 MNHEY and CDR2 SVGAGI. The CDR3 consists of 15 residues. Trimming stripped 4 bases from V and 7 bases from J, with 16 bases between. DNA of the CDR3: TGTGCCAGCAGTTCCGTAACAGGGACGGGCGGGGAGCTGTTTTTT. Translating it yields CASSSVTGTGGELFF.

J is TRBJ1-2 and V is TRBV4-1; tentatively, D is TRBD1 (5 bases). This CDR3 has 20 amino acids. Trimming took off 1 base at V and 4 bases at J, with 28 bases between the two ends. CDR1 is MGHRA, CDR2 YSYEKL, per germline. The CDR3 protein is CASSQVGDRLTVSSLYGYTF. CDR3 DNA sequence: TGCGCCAGCAGCCAAGTAGGGGATCGGTTGACAGTTAGCAGCCTCTATGGCTACACCTTC.

This rearrangement joins TRBV19 to TRBJ1-5; 8 bases match TRBD1. Looked up from germline, CDR1 is LNHDA and CDR2 is SQIVND (reference sequence). This CDR3 spans 17 amino acids. Trimming cost V 3 bases and J 1 base; bases outside gene matches: 8. CDR3 nucleotides: TGTGCCAGTAGTATTGGGCAGGGGGCGGTGAGCAATCAGCCCCAGCATTTT. As protein: CASSIGQGAVSNQPQHF.

This clone was found once. The chain is built from TRBV2 and TRBJ2-1; TRBD1 agrees at 9 bases. Trimming took 10 bases from V and 6 from J; bases not matched to a gene: 10. Germline values: CDR1 SNHLY, CDR2 FYNNEI. CDR3 length: 14 amino acids. CDR3 sequence reads: CAIYRDRVINEQFF. In nucleotides, the CDR3 is TGTGCCATCTACCGGGACAGGGTCATCAATGAGCAGTTCTTC.

This chain joins TRBV7-9 and TRBJ1-2, with a weak D call TRBD1 (5 bases). CDR1 is SEHNR, CDR2 FQNEAQ, per germline (reference sequence). This CDR3 comprises 13 residues. V was clipped by 5 bases and J by 7 bases, with 14 bases between them. CDR3 sequence reads: CASSLEQAPGYTF. DNA for the CDR3: TGTGCCAGCAGCCTGGAACAGGCTCCTGGCTACACCTTC.

The chain joins TRBV23-1 to TRBJ1-2; 7 bases are shared with TRBD1. TRBV23-1 is identified as an open reading frame with a role that is uncertain. CDR3 length equals 15 residues. V was pared by 4 bases and J by 3 bases, with 8 bases of the junction left unmatched. The CDR3 coding sequence is TGCGCCAGCAGTCGTGACAGGGAATATGACTATGGCTACACCTTC. Translated, it gives CASSRDREYDYGYTF.

This sequence joins TRBV5-1 and TRBJ2-1, with 14 bases lining up with TRBD2. This CDR3 comprises 18 residues. Germline loops: CDR1 SGHRS, CDR2 YFSETQ. The ends lost 3 bases at V and 0 bases at J; junction bases unmatched: 5. CDR3 region: CASSSRLAGGSSYNEQFF. CDR3 DNA sequence: TGCGCCAGCAGCTCAAGACTAGCGGGGGGGAGCTCCTACAATGAGCAGTTCTTC.

CDR3 sequence: CASSGRTGSYEQYF. CDR3 in DNA: TGTGCCAGCAGCGGCAGGACAGGGTCCTACGAGCAGTACTTC. The J gene is TRBJ2-7, the V gene TRBV5-6; 8 bases fit TRBD1. CDR1 is SGHDT and CDR2 is YYEEEE in the germline V gene. CDR3 size: 14 residues. After removal of 4 bases from V and 1 base from J, the junction contained 4 bases not matched to a gene.

The V call is TRBV2, the J call TRBJ1-4; the match to TRBD1 covers 10 bases. CDR1 and CDR2 (germline): SNHLY, FYNNEI. V shed 4 bases, J shed 0 bases, and the junction held 2 bases outside the gene matches. The CDR3 covers 16 residues. CDR3 sequence: CASSGGQGATNEKLFF. The DNA for the CDR3 is TGTGCCAGCAGTGGAGGACAGGGGGCAACTAATGAAAAACTGTTTTTT.

This clone came up a few times. The CDR3 sequence is CASSLGAGNEQYF. For the CDR3, the DNA is TGCGCCAGCAGCTTGGGAGCGGGGAACGAGCAGTACTTC. The chain joins TRBV5-1 to TRBJ2-7; 7 nucleotides align to TRBD2. Germline values: CDR1 SGHRS, CDR2 YFSETQ. The V and J ends lost 0 bases and 5 bases, in that order; junction bases with no gene match: 2. The CDR3 totals 13 residues.

This CDR3 reads CASRWGGNTGELFF. The CDR3 DNA reads TGTGCCAGCCGCTGGGGGGGAAACACCGGGGAGCTGTTTTTT. This chain connects TRBV27 to TRBJ2-2, with 7 bases that match TRBD2. This CDR3 is 14 amino acids long. CDR1 and CDR2 (germline): MNHEY, SMNVEV (reference sequence). V lost 8 bases and J lost 2; bases outside the gene matches: 5.

V gene TRBV7-9 combines with J gene TRBJ1-1, with D uncertain. The ends were cut back, 5 bases at V and 2 bases at J, with 12 bases in the middle. The CDR3 is made up of 14 amino acids. Germline V CDR1 and CDR2: SEHNR, FQNEAQ (reference sequence). In DNA, the CDR3 is TGTGCCAGCAGCGCCGACGGGGATAACACTGAAGCTTTCTTT. Translation gives CASSADGDNTEAFF.

The DNA for the CDR3 is TGCGCCAGCAGCTCAGGGACTAGCGGGACTAGGTACCAAGAGACCCAGTACTTC. Protein sequence: CASSSGTSGTRYQETQYF. The chain employs TRBV5-1 and TRBJ2-5; TRBD2 aligns across 13 bases. The CDR3 contains 18 residues. The germline V gene encodes CDR1 SGHRS and CDR2 YFSETQ. V shed 3 bases, J shed 0 bases, and the junction held 8 bases outside the gene matches.

J is TRBJ1-1 and V is TRBV27; TRBD1 agrees at 8 bases. This CDR3 is built from 11 residues. V lost 4 bases to trimming and J lost 10 bases; unmatched junction nucleotides: 2. CDR1 and CDR2 (germline): MNHEY, SMNVEV (reference sequence). DNA of the CDR3: TGTGCCAGCAGTTCAGGGGGCGGAGCTTTCTTT. It yields the protein CASSSGGGAFF.

The chain combines TRBV15 with TRBJ1-1; D is possibly TRBD1 (6 bases). This CDR3 has 13 residues. V was cut by 4 bases and J by 1 base, with 7 bases left in between. Germline CDR1 is LNHNV and CDR2 is YYDKDF (reference sequence). CDR3 sequence: CATSTDRNTEAFF. The CDR3 DNA is TGTGCCACCAGCACGGACAGGAACACTGAAGCTTTCTTT.

This clone was detected only once. V gene TRBV7-2 combines with J gene TRBJ2-7; 7 positions match TRBD2. The germline gives CDR1 SGHTA, CDR2 FQGNSA. Trimming at V came to 1 base and at J to 2 bases, leaving 5 bases not matched to a gene. The CDR3 has 15 residues. In DNA form, the CDR3 reads TGTGCCAGCAGCTTAGGGATGGGGGGGGCCTACGAGCAGTACTTC. Translation gives CASSLGMGGAYEQYF.